The rows below give T cell receptor beta chains drawn from one sample of a study of T cells in Graves' hyperthyroidism and ophthalmopathy. MiXCR, run by TCRdb on the multiplex PCR reads, gives a single entry per CDR3 protein. In the table there are 400,000 to 550,000 distinct CDR3 sequences, approximately 14% of which are singletons. Specimen: blood. The receptors shown here come from a young woman with Graves' hyperthyroidism. Both conserved end residues are part of each CDR3. Each record gives: D gene, clone size, J gene, V gene, CDR3 protein, CDR3 DNA. D genes are given only for firm matches. Where a row states a size, it is once, few, many or the class of an expanded clone; other rows omit it.

>TRBD1|many|TRBJ1-6|TRBV19
CASSKRTGRNSPLHF
TGTGCCAGTAGTAAGAGGACAGGGCGAAATTCACCCCTCCACTTT
>.|many|TRBJ1-2|TRBV11-3
CASSLGGRTAYYGYTF
TGTGCCAGCAGCTTAGGGGGCAGGACGGCCTACTATGGCTACACCTTC
>TRBD2|many|TRBJ2-3|TRBV12-3/TRBV12-4
CASSLTSGRVDTQYF
TGTGCCAGCAGCCTGACTAGCGGGAGAGTAGATACGCAGTATTTT
>.|many|TRBJ2-7|TRBV3-1
CASSHPTGTSSYEQYF
TGTGCCAGCAGCCACCCGACAGGGACTAGCTCCTACGAGCAGTACTTC
>TRBD1|.|TRBJ1-2|TRBV4-1
CASRHFGQGAYGYTF
TGCGCCAGCAGACATTTTGGACAGGGGGCCTATGGCTACACCTTC
>TRBD1|many|TRBJ1-4|TRBV6-1
CASRLGTGDEKLFF
TGTGCCAGCAGGCTGGGGACAGGAGATGAAAAACTGTTTTTT
>TRBD2|.|TRBJ2-1|TRBV5-1
CASSLWTSSLQFF
TGCGCCAGCAGCCTGTGGACTAGCAGCCTGCAGTTCTTC
>.|many|TRBJ2-5|TRBV20-1
CSARDWSQGVIETQYF
TGCAGTGCTAGAGATTGGTCACAGGGAGTGATAGAGACCCAGTACTTC
>.|many|TRBJ2-1|TRBV6-2/TRBV6-3
CASTTVRNEQFF
TGTGCCAGCACGACAGTTCGGAATGAGCAGTTCTTC
>TRBD1|once|TRBJ2-1|TRBV7-2
CASSRGPGTGHNEQFF
TGTGCCAGCAGTCGCGGCCCCGGGACAGGGCACAATGAGCAGTTCTTC
>TRBD1|many|TRBJ2-7|TRBV9
CASSPLGGGSYEQYF
TGTGCCAGCAGCCCACTAGGGGGCGGCTCCTACGAGCAGTACTTC
>.|many|TRBJ1-2|TRBV6-5
CASSYFQTGTYGYTF
TGTGCCAGCAGTTACTTCCAGACAGGAACATATGGCTACACCTTC
>.|.|TRBJ2-3|TRBV11-1
CASSYTTGTDTQYF
TGTGCCAGCAGCTATACGACGGGGACAGATACGCAGTATTTT
>TRBD2|few|TRBJ2-2|TRBV19
CASSIRLAGTGELFF
TGTGCCAGTAGTATCCGACTAGCGGGCACCGGGGAGCTGTTTTTT
>.|many|TRBJ2-3|TRBV6-1
CASSSGTGRADTQYF
TGTGCCAGCAGTTCAGGGACCGGGAGAGCAGATACGCAGTATTTT
>.|many|TRBJ2-5|TRBV6-2/TRBV6-3
CASTSSGTQYF
TGTGCCAGCACTAGTTCGGGGACCCAGTACTTC
>TRBD1|many|TRBJ1-1|TRBV2
CASSPQGGYQGTEAFF
TGTGCCAGCAGCCCACAGGGGGGGTATCAGGGTACTGAAGCTTTCTTT
>.|.|TRBJ2-1|TRBV9
CASSVGVLNEQFF
TGTGCCAGCAGCGTAGGTGTTCTTAATGAGCAGTTCTTC
>TRBD2|many|TRBJ2-1|TRBV12-3/TRBV12-4
CASSRTSGRTNEQFF
TGTGCCAGCAGCAGAACTAGCGGGAGAACCAATGAGCAGTTCTTC
>.|few|TRBJ2-3|TRBV24-1
CATSEGPRSDTQYF
TGTGCCACCAGTGAAGGACCACGCTCCGATACGCAGTATTTT
>TRBD1|.|TRBJ2-3|TRBV7-9
CASSFHIQGANDTQYF
TGTGCCAGCAGCTTTCATATCCAGGGGGCGAATGATACGCAGTATTTT
>TRBD2|many|TRBJ2-5|TRBV28
CASSFSPRRGGEYF
TGTGCCAGCAGTTTTTCCCCACGCCGCGGGGGGGAGTACTTC
>.|many|TRBJ2-1|TRBV30
CAWGRHYNEQFF
TGTGCCTGGGGGCGGCACTACAATGAGCAGTTCTTC
>.|many|TRBJ1-2|TRBV12-3/TRBV12-4
CASSLEGWGGYTF
TGTGCCAGCAGTTTAGAGGGTTGGGGTGGCTACACCTTC
>.|many|TRBJ2-1|TRBV30
CAWNLAQTYNEQFF
TGTGCCTGGAACCTAGCCCAGACTTACAATGAGCAGTTCTTC
>TRBD1|.|TRBJ1-2|TRBV4-2
CASNQAGTANYGYTF
TGTGCCAGCAACCAAGCTGGGACAGCCAACTATGGCTACACCTTC
>TRBD1|few|TRBJ2-6|TRBV10-3
CAITNYRGPGANVLTF
TGTGCCATCACCAACTACAGGGGCCCTGGGGCCAACGTCCTGACTTTC
>TRBD2|few|TRBJ2-7|TRBV7-6
CASSLQTSGRNEQYF
TGTGCCAGCAGCTTACAGACTAGCGGAAGGAACGAGCAGTACTTC
>.|.|TRBJ1-1|TRBV3-1
CASSHRGRRGRTFF
TGTGCCAGCAGCCACCGAGGGCGCAGGGGTAGGACTTTCTTT
>.|.|TRBJ2-7|TRBV29-1
CSVYQMASYEQYF
TGCAGCGTGTATCAGATGGCCTCCTACGAGCAGTACTTC
>.|.|TRBJ1-1|TRBV9
CTSSVARTNTEAFF
TGTACCAGCAGCGTAGCCAGAACGAACACTGAAGCTTTCTTT
>.|few|TRBJ2-7|TRBV18
CASSPTGMRGDYEQYF
TGTGCCAGCTCACCGACCGGGATGCGGGGAGACTACGAGCAGTACTTC
>.|.|TRBJ1-1|TRBV10-2
CASRFGGNTEAFF
TGCGCCAGCAGATTCGGAGGGAACACTGAAGCTTTCTTT
>TRBD1|few|TRBJ1-4|TRBV28
CASSNSVRTGHAGKLFF
TGTGCCAGCAGTAACTCCGTACGGACAGGACATGCGGGAAAACTGTTTTTT
>.|.|TRBJ1-5|TRBV7-8
CASKWANNQPQHF
TGTGCCAGTAAATGGGCCAACAATCAGCCCCAGCATTTT
>.|many|TRBJ1-4|TRBV3-1
CASSPSLVNYLFF
TGTGCCAGCAGTCCGTCTTTAGTAAACTATCTGTTTTTT
>.|many|TRBJ2-1|TRBV11-3
CASSFELFLSEQFF
TGTGCCAGCAGCTTTGAGTTATTCCTAAGTGAGCAGTTCTTC
>.|many|TRBJ2-1|TRBV6-1
CASIPRDGVYNEQFF
TGTGCCAGCATTCCCAGGGACGGAGTCTACAATGAGCAGTTCTTC
>.|few|TRBJ2-7|TRBV6-5
CASSYRGSSYEQYF
TGTGCCAGCAGTTACAGGGGAAGCTCCTACGAGCAGTACTTC
>TRBD2|many|TRBJ2-1|TRBV20-1
CSARDGGLAGGNEQFF
TGCAGTGCTAGAGATGGGGGACTAGCGGGGGGGAATGAGCAGTTCTTC
>TRBD1|many|TRBJ1-3|TRBV28
CASSTQGSRNTIYF
TGTGCCAGCAGCACACAGGGGTCAAGAAACACCATATATTTT
>TRBD2|.|TRBJ2-2|TRBV20-1
CSAPAPQRGHTGELFF
TGCAGTGCTCCTGCCCCCCAGCGGGGACACACCGGGGAGCTGTTTTTT
>.|few|TRBJ2-3|TRBV12-5
CASGLLPVGTPYF
TGTGCTAGTGGTTTGCTCCCGGTCGGGACTCCGTATTTT
>TRBD2|.|TRBJ2-1|TRBV20-1
CSAGNGLAMHNEQFF
TGCAGTGCCGGCAACGGACTAGCGATGCACAATGAGCAGTTCTTC
>TRBD2|.|TRBJ2-4|TRBV7-9
CASRGGGLAGSKNIQYF
TGTGCCAGCAGGGGCGGAGGACTAGCGGGGTCCAAAAACATTCAGTACTTC
>TRBD2|.|TRBJ2-2|TRBV6-2/TRBV6-3
CASSELAAGTGELFF
TGTGCCAGCAGCGAACTAGCGGCAGGCACCGGGGAGCTGTTTTTT
>.|.|TRBJ2-1|TRBV6-2/TRBV6-3
CASSEAGGNGEQFF
TGTGCCAGCAGTGAAGCTGGGGGCAATGGTGAGCAGTTCTTC
>TRBD1|.|TRBJ1-4|TRBV18
CASSEQGVNEKLFF
TGTGCCAGCTCAGAACAGGGGGTTAATGAAAAACTGTTTTTT
>TRBD2|many|TRBJ2-1|TRBV12-3/TRBV12-4
CASRPGLAGSQNEQFF
TGTGCCAGCAGGCCGGGACTAGCGGGTTCTCAAAATGAGCAGTTCTTC
>.|.|TRBJ2-7|TRBV24-1
CATSEDGKLSEQYF
TGTGCCACCAGTGAGGACGGGAAATTAAGCGAGCAGTACTTC